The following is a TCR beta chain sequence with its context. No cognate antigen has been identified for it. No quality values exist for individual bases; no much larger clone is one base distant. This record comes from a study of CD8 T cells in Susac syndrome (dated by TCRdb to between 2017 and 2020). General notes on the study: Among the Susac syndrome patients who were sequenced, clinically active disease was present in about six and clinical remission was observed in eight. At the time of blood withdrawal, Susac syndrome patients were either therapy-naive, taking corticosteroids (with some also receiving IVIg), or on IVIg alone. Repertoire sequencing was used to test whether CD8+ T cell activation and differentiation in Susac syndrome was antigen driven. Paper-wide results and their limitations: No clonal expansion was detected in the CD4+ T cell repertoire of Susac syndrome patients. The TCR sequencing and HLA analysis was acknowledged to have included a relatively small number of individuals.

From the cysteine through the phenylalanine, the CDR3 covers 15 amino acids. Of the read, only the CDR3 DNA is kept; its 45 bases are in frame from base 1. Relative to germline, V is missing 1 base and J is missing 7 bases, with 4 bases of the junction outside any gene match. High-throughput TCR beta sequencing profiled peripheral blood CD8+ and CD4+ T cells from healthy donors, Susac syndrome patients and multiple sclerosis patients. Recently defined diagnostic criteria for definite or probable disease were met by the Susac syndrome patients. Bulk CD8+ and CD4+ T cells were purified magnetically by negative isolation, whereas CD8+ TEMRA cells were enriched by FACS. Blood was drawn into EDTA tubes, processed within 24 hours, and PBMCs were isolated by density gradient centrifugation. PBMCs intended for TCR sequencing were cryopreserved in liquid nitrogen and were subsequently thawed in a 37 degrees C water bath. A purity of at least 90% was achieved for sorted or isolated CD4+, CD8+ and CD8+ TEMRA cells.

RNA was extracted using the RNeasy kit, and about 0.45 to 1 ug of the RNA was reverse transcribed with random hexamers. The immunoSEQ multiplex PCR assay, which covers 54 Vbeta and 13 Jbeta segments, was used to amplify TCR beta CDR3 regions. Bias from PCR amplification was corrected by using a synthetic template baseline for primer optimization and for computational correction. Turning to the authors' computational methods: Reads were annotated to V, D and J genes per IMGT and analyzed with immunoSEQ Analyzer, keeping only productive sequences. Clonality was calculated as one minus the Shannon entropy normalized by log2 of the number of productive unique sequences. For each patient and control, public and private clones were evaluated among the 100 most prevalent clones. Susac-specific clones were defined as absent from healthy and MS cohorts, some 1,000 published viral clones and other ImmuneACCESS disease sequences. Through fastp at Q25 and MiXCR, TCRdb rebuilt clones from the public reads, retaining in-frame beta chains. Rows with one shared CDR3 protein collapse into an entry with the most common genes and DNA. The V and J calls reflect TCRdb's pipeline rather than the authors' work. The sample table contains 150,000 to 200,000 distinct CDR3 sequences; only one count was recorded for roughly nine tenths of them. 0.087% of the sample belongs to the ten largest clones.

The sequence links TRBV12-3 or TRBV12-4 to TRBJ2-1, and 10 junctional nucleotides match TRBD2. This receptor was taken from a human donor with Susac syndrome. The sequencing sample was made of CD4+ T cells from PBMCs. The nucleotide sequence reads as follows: TGTGCCAGCAGTTTAGGAGCGGGGGGGGCTAATGAGCAGTTCTTC. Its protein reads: CASSLGAGGANEQFF.